The 28 T cell receptor beta chains given below trace back to one sample, sequenced in a study of response to subunit inactivated influenza vaccine. TCRdb itself ran the RT-PCR reads through MiXCR, one entry per CDR3 protein. The sample comprises more than 400,000 distinct CDR3 sequences, more than 7% of which are singletons, and about an eighth rests with the top ten. The sequencing used PBMCs from blood, collected around 25 months after vaccination. The origin of the receptors is a man aged 50 to 75 who received an inactivated influenza vaccine.

This clonotype came up a few times. V gene TRBV12-3 or TRBV12-4 combines with J gene TRBJ2-6; tentative D call: TRBD2 (5 bases). CDR3 length: 15 amino acids. V was clipped by 6 bases and J by 1 base, with 10 bases between them. CDR3 loop: CASSPRRSGANVLTF. CDR3 nucleotides: TGTGCCAGCAGCCCGAGGAGGTCTGGGGCCAACGTCCTGACTTTC.

This clonotype appeared many times. This sequence joins TRBV15 and TRBJ2-4; D remains unclear. The V gene's germline CDR1 is LNHNV and CDR2 YYDKDF (reference sequence). The CDR3 consists of 13 residues. Trimming took 0 bases from V and 7 from J, leaving 7 bases between them. The CDR3 region has the DNA TGTGCCACCAGCAGAGAACCGGGTAACATTCAGTACTTC. Protein sequence: CATSREPGNIQYF.

This clonotype was seen only a few times. The chain combines TRBV2 with TRBJ1-6; a weak D match, TRBD1 (5 bases). Trimming left V 9 bases short and J 6 bases short, with 18 bases between. Germline CDR1 is SNHLY and CDR2 is FYNNEI. The CDR3 has 15 residues. CDR3: CASGAGKAGNSPLHF. The CDR3 DNA sequence: TGTGCCAGTGGGGCGGGGAAGGCGGGTAATTCACCCCTCCACTTT.

This chain uses TRBV11-2 with TRBJ2-5; perhaps TRBD1 as D (5 bases). CDR3 length equals 15 residues. Germline CDR1 and CDR2: SGHAT and FQNNGV. Trimming stripped 2 bases from V and 2 bases from J, with 12 bases between. CDR3 sequence (DNA): TGTGCCAGCAGCTTATGGTCGACAGCGCAAGAGACCCAGTACTTC. Translation gives CASSLWSTAQETQYF.

This clonotype was seen more than once but under ten times. This chain uses TRBV7-2 with TRBJ2-5; TRBD2 might be the D (6 bases). The CDR3 consists of 16 residues. V lost 2 bases and J lost 2, with 15 bases in between. The V gene's germline CDR1 is SGHTA and CDR2 FQGNSA. The CDR3 spells CASSLRLAQFQETQYF. In DNA, the CDR3 is TGTGCCAGCAGCTTACGGCTAGCGCAGTTTCAAGAGACCCAGTACTTC.

This clonotype was detected a few times. This sequence joins TRBV10-3 and TRBJ2-1; TRBD1 or TRBD2 may be the D gene (5 bases each). CDR1 and CDR2 (germline): ENHRY, SYGVKD. The V gene lost 3 bases and the J gene lost 2 bases, with 8 bases spanning the gap. This CDR3 is built from 14 residues. CDR3 sequence reads: CAISDEGPYNEQFF. Here the CDR3 DNA reads TGTGCCATCAGTGATGAGGGGCCCTACAATGAGCAGTTCTTC.

This rearrangement joins TRBV7-2 to TRBJ2-2; possible D gene TRBD1, 5 bases. CDR3 length: 13 residues. In germline, CDR1 is SGHTA, CDR2 FQGNSA. V was trimmed by 4 bases and J by 9 bases, leaving 12 bases between them. CDR3 region: CASSWTPVRELFF. For the CDR3, the DNA is TGTGCCAGCAGCTGGACACCTGTAAGGGAGCTGTTTTTT. Filled out from reference TRBV7-2 and TRBJ2-2, the complete variable domain reads GAGVSQSPSNKVTEKGKDVELRCDPISGHTALYWYRQSLGQGLEFLIYFQGNSAPDKSGLPSDRFSAERTGGSVSTLTIQRTQQEDSAVYLCASSWTPVRELFFGEGSRLTVL.

Written as DNA, the CDR3 is TGTGCCAGCATTGGACGGGAGGTAGAGGGGGAGACCCAGTACTTC. Translation gives CASIGREVEGETQYF. The chain uses TRBV27 and TRBJ2-5, with TRBD2 matching 7 bases. Germline values: CDR1 MNHEY, CDR2 SMNVEV (reference sequence). The CDR3 totals 15 residues. The V gene end was trimmed by 7 bases and the J gene end by 5 bases; junction bases not matched to a gene: 13.

This clonotype was seen only a few times. The genes are TRBV9 and TRBJ2-1; TRBD1 agrees at 7 bases. J was trimmed by 6 bases and V by 0 bases; bases with no gene match: 6. The V gene's germline CDR1 is SGDLS and CDR2 YYNGEE. CDR3 length: 15 residues. The CDR3 nucleotides read TGTGCCAGCAGCGTAGGTGCGACAGGGTTCAATGAGCAGTTCTTC. Residues: CASSVGATGFNEQFF.

This clonotype turned up a few times. This chain's CDR3 is CASSFLESEQYF. CDR3 nucleotides: TGTGCCAGCAGTTTCCTAGAAAGCGAGCAGTACTTC. V usage is TRBV27 and J usage is TRBJ2-7, with unresolved D. CDR3 length: 12 residues. Deletions cut 3 bases from V and 6 bases from J, with 9 bases between. The germline V gene encodes CDR1 MNHEY and CDR2 SMNVEV (reference sequence).

The CDR3 bases are TGTGCCAGCAGAAGAAACAGGGGGCAAAGCTCTGGGGCCAACGTCCTGACTTTC. The encoded protein is CASRRNRGQSSGANVLTF. V is TRBV6-1 and J is TRBJ2-6; 9 nucleotides align to TRBD1. Per the germline V gene, CDR1 is MNHNS and CDR2 is SASEGT. This CDR3 is 18 amino acids long. V lost 6 bases, J lost 0 bases, and 9 bases stayed unmatched.

This clonotype has ten or more counts. The chain recombines TRBV5-6 with TRBJ1-5, with D maybe TRBD1 (6 bases). V dropped 4 bases and J dropped 5 bases, with 19 bases sitting between them. CDR1 is SGHDT and CDR2 is YYEEEE in the germline V gene. The CDR3 totals 16 residues. The CDR3 DNA sequence: TGTGCCAGCAGCCCCCGGGAGACCAGGGGTGATCAGCCCCAGCATTTT. This encodes CASSPRETRGDQPQHF. Using reference TRBV5-6 and TRBJ1-5 for the parts outside the CDR3, the full variable domain is DAGVTQSPTHLIKTRGQQVTLRCSPKSGHDTVSWYQQALGQGPQFIFQYYEEEERQRGNFPDRFSGHQFPNYSSELNVNALLLGDSALYLCASSPRETRGDQPQHFGDGTRLSIL.

This clonotype was found many times. The chain has TRBV9 and TRBJ2-3, with 7 bases lining up with TRBD2. The V gene's germline CDR1 is SGDLS and CDR2 YYNGEE. Germline trimming cut 3 bases from V and 0 bases from J; bases unmatched to any gene: 4. This CDR3 has 15 residues. Here the CDR3 reads CASSEGTTSTDTQYF. The CDR3 DNA sequence: TGTGCCAGCAGCGAGGGGACTACTAGCACAGATACGCAGTATTTT.

This clonotype turned up a few times. V gene TRBV20-1 combines with J gene TRBJ2-3; 10 nucleotides match TRBD2. Germline CDR1 is DFQATT and CDR2 is SNEGSKA (reference sequence). The CDR3 contains 15 residues. Unmatched junction bases numbered 3, after V lost 2 bases and J lost 1 base. Written as DNA, the CDR3 is TGCAGTGCTAGACCCGGGACTAGCGGCACAGATACGCAGTATTTT. It is translated as CSARPGTSGTDTQYF.

The table lists this clonotype with a few counts. The chain employs TRBV29-1 and TRBJ1-2, with D possibly TRBD1 on 5 matching bases. The CDR3 is made up of 10 amino acids. Germline V gene lookup returns CDR1 SQVTM and CDR2 ANQGSEA. Between the trimmed V and J ends, which lost 3 bases and 6 bases, there was a span of 5 bases. CDR3 DNA sequence: TGCAGCGTTGAGGGGGATGGCTACACCTTC. Amino acids: CSVEGDGYTF. Based on the CDR3 plus reference TRBV29-1 and TRBJ1-2, the full variable domain is SAVISQKPSRDICQRGTSLTIQCQVDSQVTMMFWYRQQPGQSLTLIATANQGSEATYESGFVIDKFPISRPNLTFSTLTVSNMSPEDSSIYLCSVEGDGYTFGSGTRLTVV.

This clonotype has only a few counts. The genes are TRBV9 and TRBJ1-3; D call uncertain. V lost 3 bases and J 4 bases, leaving 11 bases between the germline ends. This CDR3 contains 14 residues. Germline lookup yields CDR1 SGDLS and CDR2 YYNGEE. The CDR3 DNA reads TGTGCCAGCAGCGGAGCCCCTGACGGAAACACCATATATTTT. Encoded protein: CASSGAPDGNTIYF.

V usage is TRBV5-5 and J usage is TRBJ2-7, with a tentative D call TRBD1 (6 bases). The CDR3 length is 13 residues. Trimming removed 9 bases at V and 3 bases at J, with 16 bases between. Germline-derived CDR1 and CDR2 are SGHKS and YYEKEE (reference sequence). CDR3 sequence (DNA): TGTGCCACCAGACAGGCCCCGGGCTACGAGCAGTACTTC. Translating it yields CATRQAPGYEQYF.

This clonotype was recorded a few times. The CDR3 DNA is TGTGCCAGCAGTGATAGCGGGGGGCGGGGGGAGACCCAGTACTTC. Protein sequence: CASSDSGGRGETQYF. This rearrangement joins TRBV6-1 to TRBJ2-5; 10 bases are shared with TRBD2. CDR1 and CDR2 (germline): MNHNS, SASEGT. The CDR3 is 15 amino acids. With 3 bases clipped from V and 5 bases from J, the junction kept 6 bases outside the gene matches.

The V call is TRBV20-1, the J call TRBJ2-1; either TRBD1 or TRBD2 may fit D (7 bases each). CDR1 is DFQATT and CDR2 is SNEGSKA in the germline V gene (reference sequence). CDR3 size: 16 residues. The CDR3 coding sequence is TGCTGTAGGGGGCAGACGGGGGGTAGCTCCTACAATGAGCAGTTCTTC. This codes for CCRGQTGGSSYNEQFF.

Many counts were recorded for this clonotype. This rearrangement joins TRBV5-1 to TRBJ2-2, with 10 bases identical to TRBD2. The CDR3 runs 18 residues. V shed 5 bases and J 0 bases; nucleotides not matched to a gene: 10. Germline values: CDR1 SGHRS, CDR2 YFSETQ. The CDR3 DNA reads as TGCGCCAGCAGAGGTAGCGGGAGGACTCAGACGAACACCGGGGAGCTGTTTTTT. It is translated as CASRGSGRTQTNTGELFF.

V and J are TRBV12-3 or TRBV12-4 and TRBJ2-1, with D maybe TRBD1 (6 bases). This CDR3 is built from 16 residues. Trimming left V 0 bases short and J 4 bases short, with 13 bases between. CDR3 residues: CASSLALPGHYNEQFF. The CDR3 bases are TGTGCCAGCAGTTTAGCACTCCCGGGACATTACAATGAGCAGTTCTTC.

This clonotype was found a few times. In DNA, the CDR3 is TGTGCCAGTAGATTAGGACAGGCTAATCAGCCCCAGCATTTT. Residues: CASRLGQANQPQHF. The chain carries TRBV19 and TRBJ1-5; 7 positions match TRBD1. Trimming removed 6 bases from V and 4 bases from J; junction bases left unmatched: 6. Germline lookup yields CDR1 LNHDA and CDR2 SQIVND (reference sequence). The CDR3 is made up of 14 amino acids.

This clonotype was seen more than once but under ten times. One end of the junction fails to match germline, which may point to a read error. J is TRBJ2-4 and V is TRBV6-5; D possibly corresponds to TRBD1 (6 bases). CDR3 length: 16 residues. The V gene's germline CDR1 is MNHEY and CDR2 SVGAGI. In DNA, the CDR3 is TGTGCCAGCAGTGACTCGGACAGCTTAGCCAAAAACATTCAGTACTTC. Its translation: CASSDSDSLAKNIQYF.

This clonotype was picked up many times. J is TRBJ1-6 and V is TRBV5-4, with D possibly matching TRBD1 (6 bases). The CDR3 totals 12 residues. Germline CDR1 and CDR2: SGHNT and YYREEE (reference sequence). V was trimmed by 10 bases and J by 6 bases, leaving 11 bases between them. CDR3 loop: CADGGSNSPLHF. CDR3 coding DNA: TGTGCCGATGGGGGCAGTAATTCACCCCTCCACTTT. The complete variable domain, with remaining parts taken from reference TRBV5-4 and TRBJ1-6, reads ETGVTQSPTHLIKTRGQQVTLRCSSQSGHNTVSWYQQALGQGPQFIFQYYREEENGRGNFPPRFSGLQFPNYSSELNVNALELDDSALYLCADGGSNSPLHFGNGTRLTVT.

This clonotype was counted many times. The V call is TRBV14, the J call TRBJ2-5; D is uncertain. In germline, CDR1 is SGHDN, CDR2 FVKESK. The CDR3 is made up of 11 amino acids. Trimming stripped 1 base from V and 7 bases from J, with 4 bases between. CDR3 sequence (DNA): TGTGCCAGCAGCCAAGGAGCGACCCAGTACTTC. It is translated as CASSQGATQYF.

This clonotype showed up many times. The chain combines TRBV5-1 with TRBJ2-7, with TRBD2 matching over 12 bases. V lost 0 bases, J lost 4 bases, and 11 bases stayed unmatched. The CDR3 runs 18 residues. CDR1 is SGHRS, CDR2 YFSETQ, per germline. The CDR3 DNA reads TGCGCCAGCAGCTTGGGTCCTAGCGGGAGGGCCTCCGAGTACGAGCAGTACTTC. It is translated as CASSLGPSGRASEYEQYF.

This clonotype was seen a handful of times. The V and J genes are TRBV7-2 and TRBJ2-1; the match to TRBD1 covers 11 bases. There are 14 residues in the CDR3. V trimming: 4 bases; J trimming: 7 bases; junction bases outside the gene matches: 3. Per the germline V gene, CDR1 is SGHTA and CDR2 is FQGNSA. The CDR3 spells CASSSDRGPNEQFF. The CDR3 DNA follows: TGTGCCAGCAGCTCGGACAGGGGGCCTAATGAGCAGTTCTTC.

The rearrangement uses TRBV28 and TRBJ2-1, with TRBD2 matching over 10 bases. The CDR3 contains 18 residues. V was pared by 1 base and J by 1 base, with 7 bases of the junction left unmatched. Germline CDR1 is MDHEN and CDR2 is SYDVKM. As DNA, the CDR3 is TGTGCCAGCAGTTTATTCTTGGGACTAGCGCCTTCCTACAATGAGCAGTTCTTC. It translates to CASSLFLGLAPSYNEQFF.